The 4 T cell receptor beta chains below were found in one sample sequenced in a study of blood T cell repertoires in COVID-19. Profiled with immunoSEQ multiplex PCR; TCRdb holds only in-frame clones, not every one. The table records about 70,000 clones, 75% of them present only once. Sequencing was carried out using peripheral blood. These receptors all come from a man aged 70-80 years with acute or convalescent COVID-19.

This clone turned up a few times. The gene calls are TRBV5-1 and TRBJ1-4; D remains ambiguous. Germline V CDR1 and CDR2: SGHRS, YFSETQ. V was cut by 0 bases and J by 10 bases, with 10 bases left in between. This CDR3 is built from 13 residues. The CDR3 loop is CASSLGTGGKLFF. The DNA of the CDR3 is TGCGCCAGCAGCTTGGGAACCGGCGGAAAACTGTTTTTT.

Comments on this clone: One end of the junction varies from germline; a read error may be responsible. The chain joins TRBV4-2 to TRBJ2-1; TRBD1 agrees at 7 bases. There are 13 residues in the CDR3. The germline V gene has CDR1 LGHNA and CDR2 YNFKEQ. The DNA of the CDR3 is TGTGCCAACAGCCGCCGACAGGGAGAAGTGCAGTTCTTC. Translated: CANSRRQGEVQFF.

This chain connects TRBV18 to TRBJ2-7, with 8 positions matching TRBD2. The CDR3 covers 12 residues. CDR1 KGHSH and CDR2 LQKENI come from the germline V gene. The junction had 1 base not matched to a gene; V was cut back by 3 bases and J by 6 bases. The CDR3 nucleotides are TGTGCCAGCTCACCCGGACTAGCCGAGCAGTACTTC. Protein product: CASSPGLAEQYF.

This clone was picked up many times. CDR3 amino acids: CASSGPGTGSYEQYF. CDR3 nucleotide sequence: TGTGCCAGCAGCGGTCCCGGGACAGGCTCCTACGAGCAGTACTTC. This sequence joins TRBV5-4 and TRBJ2-7; 8 bases align to TRBD1. The CDR3 consists of 15 residues. Germline CDR1 is SGHNT and CDR2 is YYREEE (reference sequence). The V segment lost 4 bases and the J segment 0 bases; nucleotides outside the gene matches: 6.